Listed here is a single T cell receptor (beta chain). These data are taken from a study of blood T cell repertoires in COVID-19. Across the study: Specimens from acute and convalescent COVID-19 originated in the United States, Italy and Spain. In each case, the material was cDNA or gDNA derived from T cells, B-cell-depleted T cells, or PBMCs.

The repertoire was sequenced with immunoSEQ multiplex PCR; TCRdb's copy has only in-frame clones and lacks some. The sample records approximately 100,000 clones, 70% to 80% being singletons. In germline, CDR1 is ENHRY, CDR2 SYGVKD. Trimming stripped 5 bases from V and 4 bases from J, with 8 bases between. The length of the CDR3 is 12 residues. The chain couples TRBV10-3 to TRBJ1-2; D not certain. Material for sequencing was peripheral blood. This clonotype originated in a man older than 75 with COVID-19, enrolled during active disease. As DNA, the CDR3 is TGTGCCATCAGTCAGGAAGGCTATGGCTACACCTTC. Its protein is CAISQEGYGYTF.